One and the same sample provided the 7 T cell receptor beta chains below, sequenced in a study of cytomegalovirus exposure and HLA in healthy donors. 60 Vbeta and 13 Jbeta primers were used in PCR. Clones were sequenced by immunoSEQ multiplex PCR, and TCRdb holds only the in-frame ones, with some missing. The sample has around 120,000 clones, about 80% seen once. The sample was PBMCs. The source of these receptors is a human donor in good health.

The rearrangement uses TRBV6-1 and TRBJ1-2, with 9 bases matching TRBD1. Germline V gene lookup returns CDR1 MNHNS and CDR2 SASEGT. The CDR3 sequence is 16 residues long. V was clipped by 2 bases and J by 7 bases; unmatched bases: 11. The CDR3 DNA sequence: TGTGCCAGCAGTGAATTCGGTACAGGGGGCCCCAGTGGCTACACCTTC. The encoded protein is CASSEFGTGGPSGYTF.

The DNA of the CDR3 is TGTGCCAGTAGTGGGGGGTTGACTGAAGCTTTCTTT. Translated, it gives CASSGGLTEAFF. The genes are TRBV19 and TRBJ1-1; possibly TRBD1 for D (5 bases). V dropped 5 bases and J dropped 5 bases, with 9 bases sitting between them. The CDR3 covers 12 residues. Germline V gene lookup returns CDR1 LNHDA and CDR2 SQIVND (reference sequence).

This clone was found once. V and J are TRBV11-2 and TRBJ2-5; TRBD2 matches 10 bases. The CDR3 has 16 residues. Germline V lookup: CDR1 SGHAT, CDR2 FQNNGV. The junction had 13 bases not matched to a gene; V was cut back by 7 bases and J by 5 bases. The CDR3 loop is CASTESGGAGWETQYF. CDR3 DNA sequence: TGTGCCAGCACCGAGAGCGGGGGGGCGGGTTGGGAGACCCAGTACTTC.

This chain uses TRBV5-1 with TRBJ1-2; 7 nucleotides match TRBD1. Germline-derived CDR1 and CDR2 are SGHRS and YFSETQ. The CDR3 is 15 residues long. With V trimmed by 4 bases and J by 5 bases, 11 bases remained unmatched. CDR3 bases: TGCGCCAGCAGCCCGACAGGGTTGACTTCTTATGGCTACACCTTC. This encodes CASSPTGLTSYGYTF.

V and J are TRBV18 and TRBJ1-5, with 9 positions matching TRBD1. CDR1 KGHSH and CDR2 LQKENI come from the germline V gene. The J segment lost 4 bases and the V segment lost 2 bases, leaving 3 bases of the junction unmatched. The CDR3 loop spans 15 amino acids. Written as DNA, the CDR3 is TGTGCCAGCTCACCAACAGGGGGCGAGAATCAGCCCCAGCATTTT. Translated: CASSPTGGENQPQHF.

The rearrangement links TRBV4-1 to TRBJ2-3, with 8 nucleotides matching TRBD2. The CDR3 is 17 residues long. V gave up 4 bases and J gave up 0 bases; unmatched junction bases: 9. Germline CDR1 and CDR2: MGHRA and YSYEKL. The CDR3 is CASSPGSLAGSTDTQYF. In DNA, the CDR3 is TGCGCCAGCAGCCCTGGCTCGTTAGCGGGGAGCACAGATACGCAGTATTTT.

The V gene is TRBV9, the J gene TRBJ2-5; maybe TRBD2 (5 bases). The germline V gene encodes CDR1 SGDLS and CDR2 YYNGEE. With 1 base removed from V and 2 bases from J, the gap between germline ends came to 18 bases. The CDR3 consists of 17 residues. CDR3 in DNA: TGTGCCAGCAGCGTATCCGGGGTCGGGCGGTTACAAGAGACCCAGTACTTC. Translation gives CASSVSGVGRLQETQYF.